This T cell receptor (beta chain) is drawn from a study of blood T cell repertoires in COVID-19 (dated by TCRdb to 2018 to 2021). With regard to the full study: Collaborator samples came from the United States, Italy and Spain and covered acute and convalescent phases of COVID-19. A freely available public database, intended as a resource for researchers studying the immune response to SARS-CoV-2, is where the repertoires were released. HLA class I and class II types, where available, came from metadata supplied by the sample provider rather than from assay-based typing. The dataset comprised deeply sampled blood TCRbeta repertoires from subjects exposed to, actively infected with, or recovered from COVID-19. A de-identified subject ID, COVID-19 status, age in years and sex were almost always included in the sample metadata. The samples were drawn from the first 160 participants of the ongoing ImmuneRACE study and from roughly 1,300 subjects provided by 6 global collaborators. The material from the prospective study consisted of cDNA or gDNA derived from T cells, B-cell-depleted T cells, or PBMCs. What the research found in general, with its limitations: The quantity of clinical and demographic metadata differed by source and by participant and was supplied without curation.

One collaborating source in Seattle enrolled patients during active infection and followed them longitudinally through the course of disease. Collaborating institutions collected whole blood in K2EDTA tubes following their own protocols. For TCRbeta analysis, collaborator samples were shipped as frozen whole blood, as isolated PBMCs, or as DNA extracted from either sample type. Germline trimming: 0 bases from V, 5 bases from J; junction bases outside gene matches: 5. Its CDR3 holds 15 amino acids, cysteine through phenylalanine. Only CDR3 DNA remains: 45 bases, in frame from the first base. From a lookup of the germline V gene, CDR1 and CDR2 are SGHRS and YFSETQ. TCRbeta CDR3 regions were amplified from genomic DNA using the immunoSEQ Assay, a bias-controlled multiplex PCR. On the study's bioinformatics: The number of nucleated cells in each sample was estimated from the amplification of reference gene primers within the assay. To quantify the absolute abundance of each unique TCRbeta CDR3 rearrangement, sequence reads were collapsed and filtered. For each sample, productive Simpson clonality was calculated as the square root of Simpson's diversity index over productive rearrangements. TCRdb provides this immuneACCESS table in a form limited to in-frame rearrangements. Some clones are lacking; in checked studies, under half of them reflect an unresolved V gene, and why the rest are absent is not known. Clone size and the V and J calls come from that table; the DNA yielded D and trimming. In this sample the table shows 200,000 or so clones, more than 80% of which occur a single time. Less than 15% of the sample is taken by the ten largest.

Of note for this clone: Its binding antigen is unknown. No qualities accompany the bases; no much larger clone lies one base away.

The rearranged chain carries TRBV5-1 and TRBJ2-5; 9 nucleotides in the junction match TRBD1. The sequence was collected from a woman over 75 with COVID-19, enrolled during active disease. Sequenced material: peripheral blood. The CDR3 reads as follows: CASSLGQGVGETQYF. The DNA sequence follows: TGCGCCAGCAGCTTGGGACAGGGGGTTGGGGAGACCCAGTACTTC.